This TCR beta chain stems from a study of post-analysis software for immune sequencing data. Of note for this clonotype: Its cognate antigen is unknown.

J was trimmed by 3 bases and V by 2 bases; bases with no gene match: 4. The CDR3 sequence is 14 residues long. Included in the TCR beta cDNA libraries were unique molecular identifiers. Researchers reported about 500,000 cDNA molecules coming from around 1 to 10 million T cells. TCRdb ran MiXCR on the PCR reads and lists one entry per CDR3 protein. The top ten hold approximately 10% of the sample, which has approximately 630,000 distinct CDR3 sequences, approximately 59% seen once. Regarding the study as a whole: Four or five TRBV segments, TRBV5-6, TRBV5-1 and TRBV20-1 among them, were found more frequent in patients than controls. Analysis by F measure revealed that same-batch samples clustered strongly together.

The source of this sequence is a girl aged 2 to 10 with multiple sclerosis. Sequenced: blood. This rearrangement joins TRBV12-3 or TRBV12-4 to TRBJ2-7; TRBD2 matches at 7 bases. Written as DNA, the CDR3 is TGTGCCAGCAGTTTATTCCTAGCGGTCTACGAGCAGTACTTC. Residues: CASSLFLAVYEQYF.